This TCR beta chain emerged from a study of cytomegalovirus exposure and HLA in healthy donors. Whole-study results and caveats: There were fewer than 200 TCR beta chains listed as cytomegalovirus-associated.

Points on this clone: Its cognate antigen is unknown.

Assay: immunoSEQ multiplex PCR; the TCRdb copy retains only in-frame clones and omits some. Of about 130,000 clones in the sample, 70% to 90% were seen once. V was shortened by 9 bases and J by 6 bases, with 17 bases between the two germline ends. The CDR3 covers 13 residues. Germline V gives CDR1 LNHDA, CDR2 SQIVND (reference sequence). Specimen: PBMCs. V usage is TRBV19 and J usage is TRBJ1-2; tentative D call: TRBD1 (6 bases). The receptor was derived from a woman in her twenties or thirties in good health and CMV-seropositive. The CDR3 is CASQQGSIHGYTF. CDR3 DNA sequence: TGTGCCAGCCAACAGGGATCTATCCATGGCTACACCTTC.